This TCR beta chain was recovered during a study of response to subunit inactivated influenza vaccine. TCRdb used MiXCR to reprocess the RT-PCR reads, holding one entry per CDR3 protein. The sample has roughly 500,000 distinct CDR3 sequences; over 25% are singletons. Germline V CDR1 and CDR2: DFQATT, SNEGSKA (reference sequence). The CDR3 has 14 amino acids. V lost 0 bases to trimming and J lost 7 bases, with 13 bases between them. Overall study findings and caveats: After each seasonal influenza vaccination, few new T cells are recruited, the authors suggested.

About this clonotype itself: The antigen is undetermined.

Sequences were derived from CD4+ T cells sorted from PBMCs, sampled more than 4 days after vaccination. The receptor's source is a man aged 45-65 years who received an inactivated influenza vaccine. This chain links TRBV20-1 with TRBJ2-1; the D gene is possibly TRBD2 (5 bases). CDR3 protein: CSARDPLARNEQFF. The DNA for the CDR3 is TGCAGTGCTAGAGATCCCCTAGCTCGGAATGAGCAGTTCTTC.